This T cell receptor beta chain was sequenced for a study of T cells after posttransplantation cyclophosphamide. Assay used: immunoSEQ multiplex PCR; TCRdb lists only in-frame clones, some missing. This repertoire lists about 25,000 clones without singletons; about 1.5% sits in the top ten. Broader study findings: After PTCy, TRB diversity resembled that of CNI/methotrexate controls.

This clone was seen at least ten times. Its target is not known. This CDR3 region has 15 residues. V was clipped by 6 bases and J by 8 bases; unmatched bases: 8. Germline assignment: CDR1 SEHNR and CDR2 FQNEAQ (reference sequence). This sequence joins TRBV7-9 and TRBJ2-1, with TRBD2 matching 12 bases. Sequencing was performed on PBMCs. The sequence was collected from a man aged 45-65 years in good health, CMV-negative, and a related stem cell transplant donor. This CDR3 is CASRPTSGRSYEQFF. CDR3 in DNA: TGTGCCAGCAGACCGACTAGCGGGAGATCCTATGAGCAGTTCTTC.